Presented here are 13 T cell receptor beta chains from one specimen sequenced in a study of human T cells and chemical hapten exposure. The time point denotes: pre-sensitization, week 0. Treatment of the sample: therapeutic diphenylcyclopropenone sensitization with weekly scalp DPC. TCRdb reprocessed the RACE reads via MiXCR and lists one record per CDR3 protein. The data show about 260,000 distinct CDR3 sequences, 7.5% to 10% seen once. This specimen was whole blood, taken in connection with sensitization to the hapten diphenylcyclopropenone (DPC). The receptor source for this set is a woman aged 40 to 50 with alopecia areata. Some clones in this sample may be carry-over from other donors' samples.

The CDR3, as DNA: TGCAGCGTGGATGGCGGGGTCAGCTCCTACGAGCAGTACTTC. Amino acids: CSVDGGVSSYEQYF. This chain links TRBV29-1 with TRBJ2-7; D perhaps matches TRBD2 (6 bases). Germline V CDR1 and CDR2: SQVTM, ANQGSEA. Trimming removed 6 bases from V and 0 bases from J, with 15 bases in between. The CDR3 totals 14 residues.

The V call is TRBV7-6, the J call TRBJ2-2, with 9 nucleotides matching TRBD1. V dropped 5 bases and J dropped 6; count of bases not matched to a gene: 10. The CDR3 is 16 residues long. CDR1 is SGHVS and CDR2 is FNYEAQ in the germline V gene. The CDR3 DNA is TGTGCCAGCAGCGCCTCCGGGACAGGGAAGCCCGGGGAGCTGTTTTTT. Protein sequence: CASSASGTGKPGELFF.

This clonotype was seen only a few times. The chain uses TRBV7-2 and TRBJ1-1, with D unresolved. CDR3 length: 15 amino acids. Germline V lookup: CDR1 SGHTA, CDR2 FQGNSA. V was shortened by 4 bases and J by 4 bases, with 16 bases between the two germline ends. In DNA, the CDR3 is TGTGCCAGCAGCTCCCAATCAAGTCTGGGCACTGAAGCTTTCTTT. As protein: CASSSQSSLGTEAFF.

The V gene is TRBV5-1, the J gene TRBJ2-3, with no clear D. Germline CDR1 reads SGHRS; CDR2 reads YFSETQ. The CDR3 spans 12 residues. V lost 6 bases, J lost 4 bases, and 9 bases lay in between. CDR3 in DNA: TGCGCCAGCAAGCTCGCCTCAGATACGCAGTATTTT. It is translated as CASKLASDTQYF. Based on the CDR3 plus reference TRBV5-1 and TRBJ2-3, the full variable domain is KAGVTQTPRYLIKTRGQQVTLSCSPISGHRSVSWYQQTPGQGLQFLFEYFSETQRNKGNFPGRFSGRQFSNSRSEMNVSTLELGDSALYLCASKLASDTQYFGPGTRLTVL.

This clonotype was observed a handful of times. The chain is built from TRBV6-2 or TRBV6-3 and TRBJ2-1; D gene unclear. V lost 2 bases and J 10 bases, leaving 9 bases between the germline ends. There are 12 residues in the CDR3. Germline V lookup: CDR1 MNHEY, CDR2 SVGEGT. The DNA of the CDR3 is TGTGCCAGCAGTTACCGCAGTCGGGAGCAGTTCTTC. This encodes CASSYRSREQFF.

The CDR3 DNA sequence: TGCAGTGCTAGATCCGGGGTTAGCACAGATACGCAGTATTTT. Protein: CSARSGVSTDTQYF. V is TRBV20-1 and J is TRBJ2-3, with TRBD2 as a possible D gene (5 bases). V gave up 2 bases and J gave up 0 bases, with 9 bases separating them. The CDR3 has 14 amino acids. Germline loops: CDR1 DFQATT, CDR2 SNEGSKA (reference sequence).

This clonotype has just a few counts. The chain recombines TRBV4-2 with TRBJ2-2; D ambiguous. CDR3 length: 12 residues. Per germline, CDR1 LGHNA and CDR2 YNFKEQ. Trimming pared 6 bases from V and 6 bases from J, leaving 8 bases between. DNA of the CDR3: TGTGCCAGCAGGGCCCTGGCCGGGGAGCTGTTTTTT. It specifies CASRALAGELFF.

The chain carries TRBV20-1 and TRBJ2-5; 10 bases are a match to TRBD2. In germline, CDR1 is DFQATT, CDR2 SNEGSKA (reference sequence). J gave up 3 bases and V 3 bases, and 1 base lay outside the gene matches. The CDR3 totals 13 residues. CDR3 residues: CSARLAGEETQYF. The CDR3 DNA follows: TGCAGTGCTAGGCTAGCGGGAGAAGAGACCCAGTACTTC.

This clonotype was counted only a few times. This chain connects TRBV5-1 to TRBJ2-7, with 8 bases fitting TRBD1. V lost 2 bases, J lost 1 base, and 5 bases stayed unmatched. The CDR3 runs to 15 residues. CDR1 and CDR2 from the germline V gene are SGHRS and YFSETQ. CDR3 in DNA: TGCGCCAGCAGCTTCGGACAGGGACGGTCCTACGAGCAGTACTTC. Protein sequence: CASSFGQGRSYEQYF.

This clonotype was counted ten times or more. This chain links TRBV20-1 with TRBJ1-1, with 9 bases that match TRBD1. J gave up 4 bases and V 6 bases, and 12 bases lay outside the gene matches. The CDR3 has 15 residues. Looked up from germline, CDR1 is DFQATT and CDR2 is SNEGSKA (reference sequence). CDR3: CSAHTGTGYRTEAFF. In nucleotides, the CDR3 is TGCAGTGCACATACCGGGACAGGGTATCGCACTGAAGCTTTCTTT.

This chain joins TRBV2 and TRBJ2-7; maybe TRBD2 (6 bases). CDR1 SNHLY and CDR2 FYNNEI come from the germline V gene. V dropped 8 bases and J dropped 1 base, with 21 bases sitting between them. The CDR3 runs to 16 residues. CDR3 in amino acids: CASLAWGDGTSYEQYF. The CDR3 DNA is TGTGCCAGCCTGGCCTGGGGGGACGGTACTTCCTACGAGCAGTACTTC.

J is TRBJ2-4 and V is TRBV4-3, with TRBD2 matching 13 bases. The CDR3 consists of 16 residues. V lost 3 bases to trimming and J lost 7 bases; unmatched junction nucleotides: 6. Germline V gene lookup returns CDR1 LGHNA and CDR2 YSLEER. This CDR3 is CASSQELAGGVNIQYF. The CDR3 DNA reads TGCGCCAGCAGCCAGGAACTAGCGGGGGGGGTGAACATTCAGTACTTC.

This clonotype turned up a few times. The J gene is TRBJ1-5, the V gene TRBV20-1, with D possibly TRBD1 on 5 matching bases. Germline values: CDR1 DFQATT, CDR2 SNEGSKA (reference sequence). The CDR3 spans 13 residues. V lost 3 bases and J 10 bases, leaving 16 bases between the germline ends. The CDR3: CSASTGRAEPQHF. The CDR3 DNA is TGCAGTGCTAGTACTGGCAGGGCCGAACCCCAGCATTTT.